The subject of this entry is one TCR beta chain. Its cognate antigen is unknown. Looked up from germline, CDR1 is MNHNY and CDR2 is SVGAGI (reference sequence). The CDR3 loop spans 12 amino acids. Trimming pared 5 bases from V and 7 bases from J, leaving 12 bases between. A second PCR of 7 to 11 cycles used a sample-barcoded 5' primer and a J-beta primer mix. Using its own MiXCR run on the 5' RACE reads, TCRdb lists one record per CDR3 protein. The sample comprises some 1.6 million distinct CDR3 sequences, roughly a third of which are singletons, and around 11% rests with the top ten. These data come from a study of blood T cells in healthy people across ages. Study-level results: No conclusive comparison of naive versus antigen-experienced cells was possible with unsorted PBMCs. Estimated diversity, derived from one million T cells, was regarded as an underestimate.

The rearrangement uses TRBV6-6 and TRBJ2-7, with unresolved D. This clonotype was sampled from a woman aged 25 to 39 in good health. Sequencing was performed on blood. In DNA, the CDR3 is TGTGCCAGCAGTCCCCGGCGCTGGGAGCAGTACTTC. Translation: CASSPRRWEQYF.